This entry features one T cell receptor beta chain sequence. The CDR3 consists of 14 residues. V lost 0 bases, J lost 3 bases, and 1 base stayed unmatched. CDR1 MGHRA and CDR2 YSYEKL come from the germline V gene. These data are taken from a study of blood T cell repertoires in COVID-19. How the authors handled the data: Reference gene primer amplification gave nucleated cell count estimates. TCRdb keeps only in-frame clones here, not all; method: immunoSEQ multiplex PCR. V, J and clone size were drawn from that table, and D and trimming were deduced from the DNA. The table lists around 260,000 clones, more than 85% of them singletons.

The specimen sequenced was peripheral blood. The rearrangement links TRBV4-1 to TRBJ2-7, with TRBD2 identical over 8 bases. This receptor was taken from a person aged 18 to 35 with COVID-19, enrolled during active disease. Here the CDR3 reads CASSQDRGGYEQYF. The CDR3 DNA reads TGCGCCAGCAGCCAAGATCGGGGGGGCTACGAGCAGTACTTC.